This is a list of T cell receptor beta chains from one sample in a study of beta chain features in type 1 diabetes. Measured with immunoSEQ multiplex PCR; TCRdb has only the in-frame clones, and not every one. The top ten clones hold under 8.5% of a sample with about 320,000 clones, around 13% of them seen once. Specimen: central memory CD4+ T cells from blood. Receptors originate from a man aged 25-45 years in good health. CDR3s include the opening cysteine and the closing phenylalanine or tryptophan. The order of the fields is V gene, CDR3 length, J gene, CDR3 protein.

>TRBV19|13|TRBJ2-1
CASSNGMRNEQFF
>TRBV9|13|TRBJ1-1
CASSVAVNTEAFF
>TRBV5-4|12|TRBJ2-5
CASSRDRETQYF
>TRBV5-4|13|TRBJ2-6
CASRVSGANVLTF
>TRBV4-1|14|TRBJ2-7
CASSQERSGTGQYF
>TRBV6-1|16|TRBJ2-2
CASSEINPSGIGELFF
>TRBV7-2|14|TRBJ2-2
CASSIDRVSGELFF
>TRBV7-2|11|TRBJ2-7
CASSRTVEQYF
>TRBV28|14|TRBJ2-5
CASSPLAVQETQYF
>TRBV4-1|15|TRBJ1-4
CASSHLQGFNEKLFF
>TRBV6-5|13|TRBJ1-1
CASSPAGVAEAFF
>TRBV5-4|14|TRBJ2-2
CASSLGLNTGELFF
>TRBV10-3|15|TRBJ1-3
CATYKDSSLGNTIYF
>TRBV27|13|TRBJ1-5
CASSQGRVQPQHF
>TRBV4-3|16|TRBJ2-7
CASSQDINRAGYEQYF
>TRBV18|14|TRBJ2-7
CASSPPGGTYEQYF
>TRBV7-2|16|TRBJ2-5
CASSKGAAGGLETQYF
>TRBV14|15|TRBJ1-2
CASSQDRQGFVGYTF
>TRBV7-6|14|TRBJ2-1
CASSLGPARNEQFF
>TRBV6-1|13|TRBJ1-4
CATRTGGDEKLFF
>TRBV7-8|14|TRBJ2-1
CASSLYSGTNEQFF
>TRBV6-5|15|TRBJ2-5
CASKWRDWKEETQYF
>TRBV6-6|12|TRBJ2-7
CASRGGPYEQYF
>TRBV7-3|14|TRBJ2-1
CASSLGLAGNEQFF
>TRBV5-1|12|TRBJ2-1
CASSWGGDEQFF
>TRBV6-5|13|TRBJ1-2
CASSELVALGYTF
>TRBV6-5|15|TRBJ1-3
CASRQGFSSGNTIYF
>TRBV7-2|13|TRBJ1-4
CASSFILNEKLFF
>TRBV5-1|13|TRBJ1-1
CASSVRENTEAFF